The 22 T cell receptor beta chains presented below share a single source sample, sequenced in a study of blood T cell repertoires in COVID-19. TCRdb's table, derived via immunoSEQ multiplex PCR, lists solely in-frame clones and lacks some. Of more than 350,000 clones detected, about 90% appear once; the ten largest clones hold around 3%. Sample: peripheral blood. These receptors were collected from a young woman with COVID-19, enrolled during active disease.

This chain connects TRBV18 to TRBJ2-2; D is possibly TRBD2 (6 bases). This CDR3 is 15 amino acids long. Trimming removed 1 base at V and 4 bases at J, with 10 bases between. Germline CDR1 reads KGHSH; CDR2 reads LQKENI. In DNA, the CDR3 is TGTGCCAGCTCACCACAGGGGAGGACCACCGGGGAGCTGTTTTTT. Translating it yields CASSPQGRTTGELFF.

CDR3 sequence: CASSQDGTSGGLYEQYF. The CDR3 nucleotides read TGTGCCAGCAGCCAAGATGGGACTAGCGGGGGGCTCTACGAGCAGTACTTC. The J gene is TRBJ2-7, the V gene TRBV3-1 (or the pseudogene TRBV3-2); TRBD2 matches 15 bases. The trim removed 0 bases at V and 3 bases at J, leaving 3 bases unmatched. Germline CDR1 and CDR2: LGHDT and YNNKEL (reference sequence). This CDR3 contains 17 residues.

This clone occurred a few times. V and J are TRBV19 and TRBJ1-1; maybe TRBD1 (5 bases). Germline assignment: CDR1 LNHDA and CDR2 SQIVND (reference sequence). The CDR3 loop spans 14 amino acids. The V gene lost 7 bases and the J gene lost 3 bases, with 15 bases spanning the gap. The DNA for the CDR3 is TGTGCCAGTACCCCCCGGGGGAGGGACACTGAAGCTTTCTTT. Its protein product is CASTPRGRDTEAFF.

This clone appeared once. The CDR3 coding sequence is TGCAGTGCGGGTGGGGCGGCTGGCTACACCTTC. Its protein is CSAGGAAGYTF. This rearrangement joins TRBV20-1 to TRBJ1-2; D is perhaps TRBD1 (5 bases). V gave up 6 bases and J gave up 7 bases, with 12 bases separating them. The CDR3 covers 11 residues. Germline V CDR1 and CDR2: DFQATT, SNEGSKA (reference sequence).

The CDR3 DNA is TGTGCCATCAGGCCGACTTTAATCAGGGATGGCTACACCTTC. Protein product: CAIRPTLIRDGYTF. The V call is TRBV10-3, the J call TRBJ1-2, with D possibly being TRBD1 (5 bases). V shed 6 bases and J shed 6 bases, with 17 bases lying between them. Per the germline V gene, CDR1 is ENHRY and CDR2 is SYGVKD. This CDR3 has 14 amino acids.

The chain joins TRBV6-6 to TRBJ2-7; D may be TRBD2 (5 bases). The CDR3 length is 14 residues. Germline V gene data show CDR1 as MNHNY and CDR2 as SVGAGI (reference sequence). V was cut by 7 bases and J by 1 base, with 14 bases left in between. CDR3 nucleotide sequence: TGTGCCAGCACCAACCGGGGAAGTTCCTACGAGCAGTACGTC. Amino acids: CASTNRGSSYEQYV.

In nucleotides, the CDR3 is TGTGCCAGCAGCCCCCACGGGACAGGGTCCAATTCACCCCTCCACTTT. Encoded protein: CASSPHGTGSNSPLHF. The chain recombines TRBV28 with TRBJ1-6; TRBD1 matches at 9 bases. The CDR3 sequence is 16 residues long. J lost 7 bases, V lost 6 bases, and 10 bases had no gene match. Germline lookup yields CDR1 MDHEN and CDR2 SYDVKM.

This chain uses TRBV19 with TRBJ2-1; 7 bases align to TRBD2. Germline CDR1 and CDR2: LNHDA and SQIVND (reference sequence). Losses at the gene ends were 4 bases for V and 0 bases for J; bases not matched to a gene: 9. The CDR3 is 17 residues long. The CDR3: CASSKPLAVPSYNEQFF. The CDR3 DNA is TGTGCCAGTAGTAAGCCCCTAGCGGTCCCCTCCTACAATGAGCAGTTCTTC.

The chain couples TRBV9 to TRBJ2-3; possible D gene TRBD2, 5 bases. The V end lost 0 bases, the J end lost 0 bases, and 14 bases lay between the germline ends. The CDR3 consists of 17 residues. Germline-derived CDR1 and CDR2 are SGDLS and YYNGEE. CDR3 protein: CASSVGLASTSTDTQYF. As DNA, the CDR3 is TGTGCCAGCAGCGTAGGTCTAGCATCTACTAGCACAGATACGCAGTATTTT.

This clone showed up just a few times. V and J are TRBV10-3 and TRBJ2-7; 7 bases agree with TRBD2. CDR1 ENHRY and CDR2 SYGVKD come from the germline V gene. The CDR3 is 17 amino acids. Losses at the gene ends were 4 bases for V and 0 bases for J; bases not matched to a gene: 12. The CDR3 loop reads CAISGTGPAGSSYEQYF. CDR3 bases: TGTGCCATCAGTGGTACCGGGCCAGCGGGGAGCTCCTACGAGCAGTACTTC.

The V call is TRBV10-1, the J call TRBJ1-4, with D uncertain. This CDR3 comprises 16 residues. CDR1 WNHNN and CDR2 SYGVQD come from the germline V gene (reference sequence). Trimming removed 4 bases at V and 3 bases at J, with 15 bases between. Here the CDR3 reads CASSAGHEGANEKLFF. The CDR3 DNA sequence: TGCGCCAGCAGTGCTGGCCACGAGGGTGCTAATGAAAAACTGTTTTTT.

This clone was detected only once. The gene calls are TRBV7-2 and TRBJ2-1; D is perhaps TRBD2 (6 bases). Looked up from germline, CDR1 is SGHTA and CDR2 is FQGNSA. This CDR3 spans 16 amino acids. V was cut by 1 base and J by 2 bases, with 12 bases left in between. The CDR3 here is CASSLVPGDPYNEQFF. The CDR3 nucleotides read TGTGCCAGCAGCTTAGTTCCGGGAGACCCCTACAATGAGCAGTTCTTC. Full variable domain (missing parts from reference TRBV7-2 and TRBJ2-1): GAGVSQSPSNKVTEKGKDVELRCDPISGHTALYWYRQSLGQGLEFLIYFQGNSAPDKSGLPSDRFSAERTGGSVSTLTIQRTQQEDSAVYLCASSLVPGDPYNEQFFGPGTRLTVL.

The chain combines TRBV28 with TRBJ1-3; 8 bases fit TRBD1. Trimming at V came to 6 bases and at J to 5 bases, leaving 12 bases not matched to a gene. The CDR3 consists of 16 residues. The germline gives CDR1 MDHEN, CDR2 SYDVKM. Here the CDR3 DNA reads TGTGCCAGCAGAGCGGACAGGGTCTGGTCTCGAAACACCATATATTTT. This gives the protein CASRADRVWSRNTIYF. Full variable domain (outside the CDR3, taken from reference TRBV28 and TRBJ1-3): DVKVTQSSRYLVKRTGEKVFLECVQDMDHENMFWYRQDPGLGLRLIYFSYDVKMKEKGDIPEGYSVSREKKERFSLILESASTNQTSMYLCASRADRVWSRNTIYFGEGSWLTVV.

The genes are TRBV30 and TRBJ2-2; 9 positions agree with TRBD2. From germline, CDR1 is GTSNPN and CDR2 SVGIG (reference sequence). V lost 3 bases and J lost 4; bases outside the gene matches: 3. The CDR3 spans 14 residues. The CDR3 DNA follows: TGTGCCTGGAGGAAGCGGGGGGCCACCGGGGAGCTGTTTTTT. Encoded protein: CAWRKRGATGELFF.

The DNA of the CDR3 is TGCGCCAGCAGCTCGAATGAAAAACTGTTTTTT. Translation: CASSSNEKLFF. The J gene is TRBJ1-4, the V gene TRBV5-1; D unclear. V was cut by 3 bases and J by 5 bases, with 2 bases left in between. Per the germline V gene, CDR1 is SGHRS and CDR2 is YFSETQ. CDR3 size: 11 residues.

The chain joins TRBV12-3 or TRBV12-4 to TRBJ1-2; no definite D call. This CDR3 has 12 amino acids. The V end was cut by 5 bases, the J end by 5 bases, with 9 bases between. CDR3 sequence reads: CASSGREYGYTF. The CDR3 DNA sequence: TGTGCCAGCAGTGGGCGGGAATATGGCTACACCTTC.

The chain is built from TRBV27 and TRBJ1-1; unclear D gene. Trimming left V 3 bases short and J 2 bases short, with 7 bases between. CDR1 is MNHEY and CDR2 is SMNVEV in the germline V gene (reference sequence). This CDR3 contains 13 residues. The CDR3 DNA follows: TGTGCCAGCAGTTTCGGTCTAAACACTGAAGCTTTCTTT. This codes for CASSFGLNTEAFF.

The gene calls are TRBV6-2 or TRBV6-3 and TRBJ2-7; no clear D gene. Germline V gene data show CDR1 as MNHEY and CDR2 as SVGEGT. The CDR3 loop spans 15 amino acids. V was pared by 6 bases and J by 7 bases, with 22 bases between. Written as DNA, the CDR3 is TGTGCCAGCAGCAAGATACTTCAGGTTACATGGGAGCAGTACGTC. This gives the protein CASSKILQVTWEQYV.

The chain carries TRBV6-5 and TRBJ2-1; 8 bases map to TRBD2. Germline assignment: CDR1 MNHEY and CDR2 SVGAGI. The CDR3 spans 15 residues. J was trimmed by 3 bases and V by 5 bases; bases with no gene match: 6. The CDR3 loop reads CASSPQTSVYNEQFF. The CDR3 bases are TGTGCCAGCAGTCCCCAGACTAGCGTCTACAATGAGCAGTTCTTC.

This clone turned up a few times. V gene TRBV5-1 combines with J gene TRBJ1-2, with 11 bases fitting TRBD1. J gave up 3 bases and V 0 bases, and 10 bases lay outside the gene matches. The CDR3 is 18 amino acids. In germline, CDR1 is SGHRS, CDR2 YFSETQ. DNA of the CDR3: TGCGCCAGCAGCTTGGCTCGGACAGGGGGCGCGTCGGACTATGGCTACACCTTC. This encodes CASSLARTGGASDYGYTF.

The rearrangement joins TRBV21-1 to TRBJ1-1; TRBD1, the table's D call, lacks a check against the DNA. TRBV21-1 is labeled a pseudogene. This CDR3 has 16 residues. The CDR3: CASSKTPGQGLAEAFF. CDR3 sequence (DNA): TGTGCCAGCAGCAAGACCCCGGGACAGGGATTGGCTGAAGCTTTCTTT.

DNA of the CDR3: TGTGCCACCAGCAGAGACCACGGGACAGGGCAAGAGACCCAGTACTTC. It is translated as CATSRDHGTGQETQYF. This sequence joins TRBV15 and TRBJ2-5, with TRBD1 identical over 9 bases. J was trimmed by 2 bases and V by 0 bases; bases with no gene match: 4. The germline gives CDR1 LNHNV, CDR2 YYDKDF (reference sequence). There are 16 residues in the CDR3.